The 20 T cell receptor beta chains given below trace back to one sample, sequenced in a study of brain T cells in children with intractable seizures. The protocol was immunoSEQ multiplex PCR, while the TCRdb copy is restricted to in-frame clones and leaves out a portion. The table has about 340,000 clones, 93% seen once. The time point denotes: blood from clinic visit 5 months post-surgery; TSC patient then seizure free. The sequenced sample was peripheral blood, obtained 4 to 5 months after surgery. These receptors all stem from a boy in the first two years of life with tuberous sclerosis and intractable seizures.

V is TRBV3-1 (or the pseudogene TRBV3-2) and J is TRBJ2-2; 9 nucleotides line up with TRBD2. J lost 6 bases, V lost 4 bases, and 6 bases had no gene match. CDR3 length: 15 amino acids. From germline, CDR1 is LGHDT and CDR2 YNNKEL (reference sequence). The CDR3 is CASSLAGVRAGELFF. CDR3 coding DNA: TGTGCCAGCAGCCTAGCGGGAGTTAGAGCCGGGGAGCTGTTTTTT.

This chain uses TRBV27 with TRBJ2-1; TRBD2 matches 8 bases. The CDR3 runs to 21 residues. Germline lookup yields CDR1 MNHEY and CDR2 SMNVEV (reference sequence). V trimming: 5 bases; J trimming: 2 bases; junction bases outside the gene matches: 23. The CDR3 here is CASSPSGYRGGRVRPYNEQFF. Written as DNA, the CDR3 is TGTGCCAGCAGTCCCTCAGGGTACCGGGGGGGCCGGGTTCGCCCCTACAATGAGCAGTTCTTC.

The CDR3 DNA is TGTGCCAGCAGTTACTCCCTTAGGCGGTATGGCTACACCTTC. It translates to CASSYSLRRYGYTF. This chain connects TRBV6-5 to TRBJ1-2; D unclear. The V gene lost 0 bases and the J gene lost 5 bases, with 10 bases spanning the gap. Per the germline V gene, CDR1 is MNHEY and CDR2 is SVGAGI. CDR3 size: 14 residues.

V is TRBV6-6 and J is TRBJ2-1; 10 nucleotides align to TRBD1. Germline CDR1 is MNHNY and CDR2 is SVGAGI (reference sequence). V dropped 5 bases and J dropped 3; count of bases not matched to a gene: 4. This CDR3 is built from 15 residues. CDR3 residues: CASSETGGHYNEQFF. The CDR3 DNA is TGTGCCAGCAGTGAGACAGGGGGCCACTACAATGAGCAGTTCTTC.

The rearrangement links TRBV5-5 to TRBJ2-5, with 8 nucleotides matching TRBD2. Germline assignment: CDR1 SGHKS and CDR2 YYEKEE (reference sequence). The CDR3 runs 14 residues. J gave up 7 bases and V 2 bases, and 7 bases lay outside the gene matches. CDR3 residues: CASSFSTSEGTQYF. CDR3 bases: TGTGCCAGCAGCTTTTCGACTAGCGAGGGGACCCAGTACTTC.

Only a few counts were recorded for this clone. The chain combines TRBV2 with TRBJ1-6; D uncertain. Germline V lookup: CDR1 SNHLY, CDR2 FYNNEI. Trimming removed 6 bases at V and 7 bases at J, with 10 bases between. This CDR3 is built from 13 residues. For the CDR3, the DNA is TGTGCCAGCAGCCCAGAATTGAATTCACCCCTCCACTTT. Protein product: CASSPELNSPLHF. Full variable domain (outside the CDR3, taken from reference TRBV2 and TRBJ1-6): EPEVTQTPSHQVTQMGQEVILRCVPISNHLYFYWYRQILGQKVEFLVSFYNNEISEKSEIFDDQFSVERPDGSNFTLKIRSTKLEDSAMYFCASSPELNSPLHFGNGTRLTVT.

The chain has TRBV27 and TRBJ2-4; tentative D call: TRBD2 (5 bases). V lost 2 bases and J 0 bases, leaving 11 bases between the germline ends. Germline V gene sequence: CDR1 MNHEY, CDR2 SMNVEV (reference sequence). The CDR3 loop spans 16 amino acids. The CDR3 loop is CASSLRGPLAKNIQYF. CDR3 nucleotides: TGTGCCAGCAGTTTAAGAGGGCCCTTAGCCAAAAACATTCAGTACTTC.

The chain carries TRBV18 and TRBJ1-2; a weak D match, TRBD1 (6 bases). Germline V lookup: CDR1 KGHSH, CDR2 LQKENI. Trimming pared 1 base from V and 5 bases from J, leaving 14 bases between. CDR3 length equals 15 residues. The CDR3 loop is CASSPQAGDKYGYTF. For the CDR3, the DNA is TGTGCCAGCTCACCACAGGCAGGGGATAAATATGGCTACACCTTC.

In its sample, this clone was seen once. The J gene is TRBJ2-1, the V gene TRBV9; TRBD1 might be the D (6 bases). V was cut by 2 bases and J by 0 bases, with 12 bases left in between. The CDR3 extends over 16 amino acids. Germline V gives CDR1 SGDLS, CDR2 YYNGEE. This CDR3 reads CASSVGALSSYNEQFF. In DNA, the CDR3 is TGTGCCAGCAGCGTGGGGGCGTTGAGCTCCTACAATGAGCAGTTCTTC.

The V and J genes are TRBV7-2 and TRBJ2-5; no firm D call. Trimming took 1 base from V and 5 from J, leaving 14 bases between them. Germline assignment: CDR1 SGHTA and CDR2 FQGNSA. This CDR3 has 15 amino acids. The CDR3, as DNA: TGTGCCAGCAGCTTAGAGCCGTTAGCTTCGGAGACCCAGTACTTC. It yields the protein CASSLEPLASETQYF.

This chain uses TRBV25-1 with TRBJ2-3, with D unresolved. Trimming took 4 bases from V and 0 from J, leaving 11 bases between them. The germline gives CDR1 MGHDK, CDR2 SYGVNS. CDR3 length: 15 residues. The CDR3 loop reads CASSGPTLSTDTQYF. The CDR3 DNA reads as TGTGCCAGCAGTGGCCCTACGCTAAGCACAGATACGCAGTATTTT. Full variable domain (remainder filled in from reference TRBV25-1 and TRBJ2-3): EADIYQTPRYLVIGTGKKITLECSQTMGHDKMYWYQQDPGMELHLIHYSYGVNSTEKGDLSSESTVSRIRTEHFPLTLESARPSHTSQYLCASSGPTLSTDTQYFGPGTRLTVL.

V gene TRBV6-2 or TRBV6-3 combines with J gene TRBJ1-2, with unresolved D. Germline V gene lookup returns CDR1 MNHEY and CDR2 SVGEGT. The CDR3 length is 16 residues. Trimming stripped 2 bases from V and 0 bases from J, with 13 bases between. DNA for the CDR3: TGTGCCAGCAGTTACCCTCGGATAGGGTCTAACTATGGCTACACCTTC. Translation: CASSYPRIGSNYGYTF.

The rearrangement joins TRBV12-3 or TRBV12-4 to TRBJ1-4; the D gene is possibly TRBD1 (5 bases). V was trimmed by 1 base and J by 8 bases, leaving 8 bases between them. This CDR3 contains 13 residues. The CDR3 reads CASSLGGQEKLFF. As DNA, the CDR3 is TGTGCCAGCAGTTTAGGAGGACAAGAAAAACTGTTTTTT.

J is TRBJ2-3 and V is TRBV6-5; D is uncertain. From germline, CDR1 is MNHEY and CDR2 SVGAGI. This CDR3 spans 12 amino acids. V lost 4 bases to trimming and J lost 4 bases, with 6 bases between them. In nucleotides, the CDR3 is TGTGCCAGCAGTTTTAGTCCAGATACGCAGTATTTT. Its protein is CASSFSPDTQYF.

This clone was seen a single time. J is TRBJ2-1 and V is TRBV14; a weak D match, TRBD2 (6 bases). V dropped 1 base and J dropped 2 bases, with 12 bases sitting between them. This CDR3 comprises 16 residues. Germline CDR1 SGHDN, CDR2 FVKESK. CDR3 nucleotides: TGTGCCAGCAGCCAAGCTCCGGGACTCCCCTACAATGAGCAGTTCTTC. This gives the protein CASSQAPGLPYNEQFF.

V gene TRBV7-9 combines with J gene TRBJ2-7; 7 nucleotides match TRBD2. Germline V gene sequence: CDR1 SEHNR, CDR2 FQNEAQ (reference sequence). This CDR3 has 15 residues. V lost 1 base, J lost 4 bases, and 7 bases stayed unmatched. CDR3 in DNA: TGTGCCAGCAGCTTAGAGGCTAGCGGAGCATACGAGCAGTACTTC. It translates to CASSLEASGAYEQYF.

This clone was counted once. The chain joins TRBV24-1 to TRBJ1-1, with D maybe TRBD1 (6 bases). Trimming left V 3 bases short and J 0 bases short, with 7 bases between. The CDR3 covers 14 residues. CDR1 and CDR2 (germline): KGHDR, SFDVKD. This CDR3 is CATSDGQMNTEAFF. The CDR3 DNA reads TGTGCCACCAGTGATGGACAGATGAACACTGAAGCTTTCTTT.

The chain couples TRBV18 to TRBJ1-2; 9 positions match TRBD1. Germline lookup yields CDR1 KGHSH and CDR2 LQKENI. The CDR3 runs 15 residues. After removal of 0 bases from V and 3 bases from J, the junction contained 2 bases not matched to a gene. The CDR3 reads CASSPPGQGYYGYTF. CDR3 nucleotide sequence: TGTGCCAGCTCACCACCGGGACAGGGTTACTATGGCTACACCTTC. The full variable domain, completed using reference TRBV18 and TRBJ1-2, is NAGVMQNPRHLVRRRGQEARLRCSPMKGHSHVYWYRQLPEEGLKFMVYLQKENIIDESGMPKERFSAEFPKEGPSILRIQQVVRGDSAAYFCASSPPGQGYYGYTFGSGTRLTVV.

The V call is TRBV18, the J call TRBJ2-4, with unresolved D. Trimming removed 0 bases from V and 0 bases from J, with 15 bases in between. Germline loops: CDR1 KGHSH, CDR2 LQKENI. The CDR3 extends over 18 amino acids. As DNA, the CDR3 is TGTGCCAGCTCACCACCGAGTCTGAGCACACTAGCCAAAAACATTCAGTACTTC. Protein: CASSPPSLSTLAKNIQYF.

The genes are TRBV3-1 (or the pseudogene TRBV3-2) and TRBJ2-3, with D perhaps matching TRBD2 (6 bases). CDR3 length equals 14 residues. Trimming left V 3 bases short and J 10 bases short, with 17 bases between. Germline V CDR1 and CDR2: LGHDT, YNNKEL (reference sequence). The CDR3 reads CASSHGTFPLPQYF. The CDR3 coding sequence is TGTGCCAGCAGCCACGGGACTTTTCCCCTTCCGCAGTATTTT.